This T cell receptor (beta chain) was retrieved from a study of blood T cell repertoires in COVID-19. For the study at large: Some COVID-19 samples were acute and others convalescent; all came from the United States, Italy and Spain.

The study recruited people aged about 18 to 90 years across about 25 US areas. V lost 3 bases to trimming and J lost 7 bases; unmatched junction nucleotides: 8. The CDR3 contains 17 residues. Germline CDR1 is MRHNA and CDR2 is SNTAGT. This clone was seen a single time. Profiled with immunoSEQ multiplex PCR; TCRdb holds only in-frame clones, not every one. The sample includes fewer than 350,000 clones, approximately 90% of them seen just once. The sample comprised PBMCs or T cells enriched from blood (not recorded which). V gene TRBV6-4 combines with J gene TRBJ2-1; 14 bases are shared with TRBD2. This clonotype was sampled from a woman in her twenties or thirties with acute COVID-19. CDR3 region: CASSDTGLAGGRNEQFF. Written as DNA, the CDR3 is TGTGCCAGCAGTGATACTGGACTAGCGGGAGGAAGGAATGAGCAGTTCTTC.